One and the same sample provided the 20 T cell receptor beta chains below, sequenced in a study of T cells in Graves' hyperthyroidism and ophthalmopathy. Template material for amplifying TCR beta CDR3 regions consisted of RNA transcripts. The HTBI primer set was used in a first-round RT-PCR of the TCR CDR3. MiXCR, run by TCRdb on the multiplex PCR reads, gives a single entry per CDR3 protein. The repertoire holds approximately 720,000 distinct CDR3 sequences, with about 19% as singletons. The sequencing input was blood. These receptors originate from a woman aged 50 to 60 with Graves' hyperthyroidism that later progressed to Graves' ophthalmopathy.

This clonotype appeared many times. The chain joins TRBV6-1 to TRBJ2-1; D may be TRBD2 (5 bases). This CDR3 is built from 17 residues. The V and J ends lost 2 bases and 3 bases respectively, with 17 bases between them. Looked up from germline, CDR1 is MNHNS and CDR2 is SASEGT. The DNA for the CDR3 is TGTGCCAGCAGTGAATGGATCGGGGTTTCCAGCTACAATGAGCAGTTCTTC. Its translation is CASSEWIGVSSYNEQFF.

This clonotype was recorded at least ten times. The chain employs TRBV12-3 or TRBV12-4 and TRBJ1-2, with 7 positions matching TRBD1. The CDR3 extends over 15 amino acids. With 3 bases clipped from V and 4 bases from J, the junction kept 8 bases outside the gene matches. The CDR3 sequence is CASSFRDRQLYGYTF. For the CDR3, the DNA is TGTGCCAGCAGTTTTCGGGACAGACAACTCTATGGCTACACCTTC.

In nucleotides, the CDR3 is TGTGCCACCAGCAGAGGACTAGCGGGGGGGTACCAAGAGACCCAGTACTTC. Protein: CATSRGLAGGYQETQYF. The chain links TRBV15 to TRBJ2-5, with TRBD2 matching 14 bases. Germline assignment: CDR1 LNHNV and CDR2 YYDKDF (reference sequence). The CDR3 contains 17 residues. The V gene end was trimmed by 1 base and the J gene end by 0 bases; junction bases not matched to a gene: 1.

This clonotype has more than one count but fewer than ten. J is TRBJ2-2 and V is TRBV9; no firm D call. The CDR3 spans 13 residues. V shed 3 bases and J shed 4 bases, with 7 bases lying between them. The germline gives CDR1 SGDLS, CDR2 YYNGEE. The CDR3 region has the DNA TGTGCCAGCAGCGGAGCAGGCACCGGGGAGCTGTTTTTT. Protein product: CASSGAGTGELFF.

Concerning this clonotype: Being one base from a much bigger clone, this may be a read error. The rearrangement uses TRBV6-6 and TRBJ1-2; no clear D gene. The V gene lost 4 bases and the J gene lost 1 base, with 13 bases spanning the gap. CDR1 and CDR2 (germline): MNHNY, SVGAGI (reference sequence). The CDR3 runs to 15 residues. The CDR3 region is CASSSSISNNYGYTF. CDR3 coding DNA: TGTGCCAGCAGTTCCTCGATTTCAAATAACTATGGCTACACCTTC.

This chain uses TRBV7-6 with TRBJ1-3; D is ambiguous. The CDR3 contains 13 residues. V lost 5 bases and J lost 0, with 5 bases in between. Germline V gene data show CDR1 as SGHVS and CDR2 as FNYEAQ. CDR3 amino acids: CASSHDSGNTIYF. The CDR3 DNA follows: TGTGCCAGCAGCCATGACTCTGGAAACACCATATATTTT.

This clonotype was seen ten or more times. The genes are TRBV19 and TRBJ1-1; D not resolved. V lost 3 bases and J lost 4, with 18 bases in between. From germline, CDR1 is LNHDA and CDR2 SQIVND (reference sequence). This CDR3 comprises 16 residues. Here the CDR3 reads CASSIGMRGLGTEAFF. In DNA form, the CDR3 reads TGTGCCAGTAGTATTGGGATGAGAGGGCTGGGCACTGAAGCTTTCTTT.

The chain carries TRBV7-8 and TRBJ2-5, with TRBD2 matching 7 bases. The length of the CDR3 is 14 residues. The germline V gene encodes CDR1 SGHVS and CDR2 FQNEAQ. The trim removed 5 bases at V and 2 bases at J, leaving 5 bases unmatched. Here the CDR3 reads CASSKPSGQETQYF. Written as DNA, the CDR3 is TGTGCCAGCAGCAAACCTAGCGGACAAGAGACCCAGTACTTC.

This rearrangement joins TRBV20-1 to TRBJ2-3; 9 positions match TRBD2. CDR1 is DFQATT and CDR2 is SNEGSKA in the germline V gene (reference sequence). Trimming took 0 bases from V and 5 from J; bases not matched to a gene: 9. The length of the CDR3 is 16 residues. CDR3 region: CSARDPLAGWGDTQYF. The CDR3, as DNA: TGCAGTGCTAGAGATCCCCTAGCGGGATGGGGAGATACGCAGTATTTT.

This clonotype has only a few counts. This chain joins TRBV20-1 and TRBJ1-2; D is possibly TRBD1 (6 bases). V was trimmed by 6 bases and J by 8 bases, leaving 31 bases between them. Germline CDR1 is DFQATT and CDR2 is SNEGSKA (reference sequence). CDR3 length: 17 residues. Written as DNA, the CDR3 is TGCAGTGCGGATTTGACAGGCGCACTGAGAGTAGACGAGGGCTACACCTTC. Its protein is CSADLTGALRVDEGYTF.

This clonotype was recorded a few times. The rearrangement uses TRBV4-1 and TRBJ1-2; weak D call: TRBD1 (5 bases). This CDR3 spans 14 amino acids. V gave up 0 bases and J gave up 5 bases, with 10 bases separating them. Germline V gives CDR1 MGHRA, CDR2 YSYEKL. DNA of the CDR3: TGCGCCAGCAGCCAAGAAGGGACCAAATATGGCTACACCTTC. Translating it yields CASSQEGTKYGYTF.

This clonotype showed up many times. The CDR3 region is CASSPPTGQVGELFF. In DNA form, the CDR3 reads TGTGCCAGCAGCCCTCCCACAGGGCAGGTCGGGGAGCTGTTTTTT. The J gene is TRBJ2-2, the V gene TRBV12-3 or TRBV12-4; the D gene is possibly TRBD1 (6 bases). V lost 6 bases and J lost 7, with 18 bases in between. The CDR3 covers 15 residues.

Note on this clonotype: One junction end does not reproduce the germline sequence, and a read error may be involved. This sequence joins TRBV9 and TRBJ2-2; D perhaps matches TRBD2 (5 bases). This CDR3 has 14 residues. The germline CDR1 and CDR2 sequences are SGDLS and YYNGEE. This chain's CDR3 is CASRGVIDTGEPFF. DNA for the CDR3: TGTGCCAGCAGGGGAGTCATAGACACCGGGGAGCCGTTTTTT.

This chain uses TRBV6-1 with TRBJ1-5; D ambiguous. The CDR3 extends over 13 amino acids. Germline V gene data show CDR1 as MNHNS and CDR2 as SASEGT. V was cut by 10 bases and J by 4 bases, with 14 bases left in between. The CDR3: CAKYAGENQPQHF. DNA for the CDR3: TGTGCCAAATATGCGGGTGAGAATCAGCCCCAGCATTTT.

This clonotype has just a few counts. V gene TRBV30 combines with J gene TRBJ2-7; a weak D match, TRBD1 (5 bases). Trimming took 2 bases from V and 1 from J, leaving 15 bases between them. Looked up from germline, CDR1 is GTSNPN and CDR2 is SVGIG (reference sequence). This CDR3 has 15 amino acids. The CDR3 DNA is TGTGCCTGGAGTTCAAGGGGCCGGTTGTCCTACGAGCAGTACTTC. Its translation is CAWSSRGRLSYEQYF.

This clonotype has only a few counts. Written as DNA, the CDR3 is TGTGCCACCAGTGACCTTTCGGGACAGGGGGCAGGAGATACGCAGTATTTT. It codes for CATSDLSGQGAGDTQYF. This rearrangement joins TRBV24-1 to TRBJ2-3; 12 nucleotides align to TRBD1. V trimming: 4 bases; J trimming: 5 bases; junction bases outside the gene matches: 9. The CDR3 is made up of 17 amino acids. Germline V lookup: CDR1 KGHDR, CDR2 SFDVKD.

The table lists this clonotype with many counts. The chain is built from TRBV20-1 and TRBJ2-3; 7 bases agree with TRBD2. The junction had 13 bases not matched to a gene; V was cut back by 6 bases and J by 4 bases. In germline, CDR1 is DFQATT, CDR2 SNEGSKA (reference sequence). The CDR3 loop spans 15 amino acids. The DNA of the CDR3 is TGCAGTGCCCGCCCGCCCGGGGGAGGGGCAGATACGCAGTATTTT. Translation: CSARPPGGGADTQYF.

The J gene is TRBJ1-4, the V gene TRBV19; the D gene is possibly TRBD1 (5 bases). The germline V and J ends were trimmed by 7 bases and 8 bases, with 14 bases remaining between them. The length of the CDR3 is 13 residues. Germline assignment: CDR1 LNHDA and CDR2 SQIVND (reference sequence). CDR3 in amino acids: CASKDLRGEKLFF. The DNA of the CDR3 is TGTGCCAGTAAGGACCTAAGGGGAGAAAAACTGTTTTTT. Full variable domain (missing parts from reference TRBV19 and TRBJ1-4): DGGITQSPKYLFRKEGQNVTLSCEQNLNHDAMYWYRQDPGQGLRLIYYSQIVNDFQKGDIAEGYSVSREKKESFPLTVTSAQKNPTAFYLCASKDLRGEKLFFGSGTQLSVL.

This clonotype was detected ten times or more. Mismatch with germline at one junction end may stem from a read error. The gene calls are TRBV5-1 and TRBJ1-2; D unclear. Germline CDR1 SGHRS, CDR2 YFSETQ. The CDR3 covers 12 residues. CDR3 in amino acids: CASSLEGYGYTF. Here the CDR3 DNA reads TGTGCCAGCAGTTTAGAAGGCTATGGCTACACCTTC.

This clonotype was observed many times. CDR3 protein: CAWNGGLFGQHNEQFF. The CDR3 nucleotides read TGTGCCTGGAACGGCGGACTCTTTGGGCAACACAATGAGCAGTTCTTC. V gene TRBV30 combines with J gene TRBJ2-1; D might be TRBD2 (5 bases). The CDR3 length is 16 residues. Deletions cut 4 bases from V and 5 bases from J, with 21 bases between. The germline V gene encodes CDR1 GTSNPN and CDR2 SVGIG (reference sequence).